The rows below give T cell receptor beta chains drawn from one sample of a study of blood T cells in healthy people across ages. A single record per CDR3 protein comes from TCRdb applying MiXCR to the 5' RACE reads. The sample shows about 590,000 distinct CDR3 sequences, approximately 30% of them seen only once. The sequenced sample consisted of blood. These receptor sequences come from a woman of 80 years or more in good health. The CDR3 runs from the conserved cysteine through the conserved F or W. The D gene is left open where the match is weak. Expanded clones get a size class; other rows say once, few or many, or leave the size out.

CDR3nt: TGCGCCAGCAGCTTAAACCGACAGGATGGCTACACCTTC
CDR3aa: CASSLNRQDGYTF
abundance: NA
j_gene: TRBJ1-2
v_gene: TRBV5-1
d_gene: NA

CDR3nt: TGTGCCTCGCCATTAGCGGGGGGAGAGACCCAGTACTTC
CDR3aa: CASPLAGGETQYF
abundance: many
j_gene: TRBJ2-5
v_gene: TRBV30
d_gene: TRBD2

CDR3nt: TGTGCCAGCAGCGAGGGACTAGCGGGGGGAGTCCAAGAGACCCAGTACTTC
CDR3aa: CASSEGLAGGVQETQYF
abundance: many
j_gene: TRBJ2-5
v_gene: TRBV9
d_gene: TRBD2

CDR3nt: TGTGCCTGGAGTGGGAGGGGCACTGAAGCTTTCTTT
CDR3aa: CAWSGRGTEAFF
abundance: NA
j_gene: TRBJ1-1
v_gene: TRBV30
d_gene: NA

CDR3nt: TGTGCCAGCAGCAAAGAGAACAGGAGAGGGAATCAGCCCCAGCATTTT
CDR3aa: CASSKENRRGNQPQHF
abundance: NA
j_gene: TRBJ1-5
v_gene: TRBV21-1
d_gene: NA

CDR3nt: TGTGCCACCAGCAGAGGCCAGGGGGGGACTGAAGCTTTCTTT
CDR3aa: CATSRGQGGTEAFF
abundance: NA
j_gene: TRBJ1-1
v_gene: TRBV15
d_gene: TRBD1

CDR3nt: TGTGCCAGCAGCCCTTCCTTCTCCATGTGGGGGCCTAATTCACCCCTCCACTTT
CDR3aa: CASSPSFSMWGPNSPLHF
abundance: many
j_gene: TRBJ1-6
v_gene: TRBV14
d_gene: NA

CDR3nt: TGTGCCAGCAGCCCCTCGAGTGCGAAGGGGATAGGGGAGCTGTTTTTT
CDR3aa: CASSPSSAKGIGELFF
abundance: many
j_gene: TRBJ2-2
v_gene: TRBV7-9
d_gene: NA

CDR3nt: TGTGCCAGCAGCTTAGTAAGGGACTGGGGCTACACCTTC
CDR3aa: CASSLVRDWGYTF
abundance: many
j_gene: TRBJ1-2
v_gene: TRBV7-9
d_gene: NA

CDR3nt: TGTGCCAGCAGCCATCGTGTCAATGAGCAGTTCTTC
CDR3aa: CASSHRVNEQFF
abundance: few
j_gene: TRBJ2-1
v_gene: TRBV3-1
d_gene: NA

CDR3nt: TGTGCCAGCAGCTGGTGGACAGGGGCGGCCTACAATGAGCAGTTCTTC
CDR3aa: CASSWWTGAAYNEQFF
abundance: many
j_gene: TRBJ2-1
v_gene: TRBV13
d_gene: TRBD1

CDR3nt: TGTGCCAGCAGCTTGGAGACAGGGCAGAACACTGAAGCTTTCTTT
CDR3aa: CASSLETGQNTEAFF
abundance: few
j_gene: TRBJ1-1
v_gene: TRBV7-6
d_gene: TRBD1

CDR3nt: TGTGCCAGTAGCGGACAGAGCAATGAGCAGTTCTTC
CDR3aa: CASSGQSNEQFF
abundance: NA
j_gene: TRBJ2-1
v_gene: TRBV19
d_gene: NA

CDR3nt: TGTGCCAGCAGCCCCCCAGGGGTTCTCGAGCAGTACTTC
CDR3aa: CASSPPGVLEQYF
abundance: many
j_gene: TRBJ2-7
v_gene: TRBV3-1
d_gene: NA

CDR3nt: TGTGCCATCAGTGGGTCCGGGTTGGGACAAACGGATCAGCCCCAGCATTTT
CDR3aa: CAISGSGLGQTDQPQHF
abundance: many
j_gene: TRBJ1-5
v_gene: TRBV10-3
d_gene: NA

CDR3nt: TGTGCCAGCAGCCAAATCAGAACCTACAATGAGCAGTTCTTC
CDR3aa: CASSQIRTYNEQFF
abundance: NA
j_gene: TRBJ2-1
v_gene: TRBV6-2/TRBV6-3
d_gene: NA

CDR3nt: TGTGCCTGGACCCTAAGCTCGAACAGGGGGGAGCAGTACTTC
CDR3aa: CAWTLSSNRGEQYF
abundance: NA
j_gene: TRBJ2-5
v_gene: TRBV30
d_gene: TRBD1

CDR3nt: TGTGCCACCTGCCTTGGGCGGGGGGTCATAAGTAGCTCCTACAATGAGCAGTTCTTC
CDR3aa: CATCLGRGVISSSYNEQFF
abundance: few
j_gene: TRBJ2-1
v_gene: TRBV15
d_gene: TRBD2

CDR3nt: TGTGCCAGCAGGCCGGGGATTCAGGGGGGCTACACCTTC
CDR3aa: CASRPGIQGGYTF
abundance: many
j_gene: TRBJ1-2
v_gene: TRBV3-1
d_gene: NA

CDR3nt: TGTGCCAGCAGCTTTGGTTATCTGGGAGCCGGGGAGCTGTTTTTT
CDR3aa: CASSFGYLGAGELFF
abundance: NA
j_gene: TRBJ2-2
v_gene: TRBV5-8
d_gene: NA

CDR3nt: TGTGCCAGAACCGACGGCTACACCTTC
CDR3aa: CARTDGYTF
abundance: NA
j_gene: TRBJ1-2
v_gene: TRBV7-6
d_gene: NA

CDR3nt: TGCAGTGCTAGAGGCAGGGGGGGCAGTTATAGCAATCAGCCCCAGCATTTT
CDR3aa: CSARGRGGSYSNQPQHF
abundance: many
j_gene: TRBJ1-5
v_gene: TRBV20-1
d_gene: TRBD1

CDR3nt: TGCAGCGTTATGGGGGGGATCAATGAGCAGTTCTTC
CDR3aa: CSVMGGINEQFF
abundance: many
j_gene: TRBJ2-1
v_gene: TRBV29-1
d_gene: TRBD2

CDR3nt: TGCGCCAGCAGGCATACGGGGGGGCCCTCCTACAATGAGCAGTTCTTC
CDR3aa: CASRHTGGPSYNEQFF
abundance: many
j_gene: TRBJ2-1
v_gene: TRBV5-1
d_gene: TRBD2

CDR3nt: TGCGCCAGCAGCGCTACAAGGGGCCTGGGGGAGACCCAGTACTTC
CDR3aa: CASSATRGLGETQYF
abundance: many
j_gene: TRBJ2-5
v_gene: TRBV5-1
d_gene: NA

CDR3nt: TGTGCCAGCAGCGGACAGCGGGGTGTCTCCTACGAGCAGTACTTC
CDR3aa: CASSGQRGVSYEQYF
abundance: NA
j_gene: TRBJ2-7
v_gene: TRBV4-2
d_gene: NA

CDR3nt: TGTGCCAGCAGTCAAAATTCAGGAAGGGAGACCCAGTACTTC
CDR3aa: CASSQNSGRETQYF
abundance: many
j_gene: TRBJ2-5
v_gene: TRBV13
d_gene: NA

CDR3nt: TGCAGTGCTAGAGCGGTGAACACTGAAGCTTTCTTT
CDR3aa: CSARAVNTEAFF
abundance: NA
j_gene: TRBJ1-1
v_gene: TRBV20-1
d_gene: NA

CDR3nt: TGCGCCAGCAGCTTGTCCTCCGGGACTAGGGGGCCCCCAGATACGCAGTATTTT
CDR3aa: CASSLSSGTRGPPDTQYF
abundance: NA
j_gene: TRBJ2-3
v_gene: TRBV5-1
d_gene: NA

CDR3nt: TGTGCCAGCAGTCCGGATTACGGGGATACGCAGTATTTT
CDR3aa: CASSPDYGDTQYF
abundance: many
j_gene: TRBJ2-3
v_gene: TRBV12-3/TRBV12-4
d_gene: NA

CDR3nt: TGTGCCAGTAGTATGGACAGGGGCGGTGGCACAGATACGCAGTATTTT
CDR3aa: CASSMDRGGGTDTQYF
abundance: many
j_gene: TRBJ2-3
v_gene: TRBV19
d_gene: TRBD1